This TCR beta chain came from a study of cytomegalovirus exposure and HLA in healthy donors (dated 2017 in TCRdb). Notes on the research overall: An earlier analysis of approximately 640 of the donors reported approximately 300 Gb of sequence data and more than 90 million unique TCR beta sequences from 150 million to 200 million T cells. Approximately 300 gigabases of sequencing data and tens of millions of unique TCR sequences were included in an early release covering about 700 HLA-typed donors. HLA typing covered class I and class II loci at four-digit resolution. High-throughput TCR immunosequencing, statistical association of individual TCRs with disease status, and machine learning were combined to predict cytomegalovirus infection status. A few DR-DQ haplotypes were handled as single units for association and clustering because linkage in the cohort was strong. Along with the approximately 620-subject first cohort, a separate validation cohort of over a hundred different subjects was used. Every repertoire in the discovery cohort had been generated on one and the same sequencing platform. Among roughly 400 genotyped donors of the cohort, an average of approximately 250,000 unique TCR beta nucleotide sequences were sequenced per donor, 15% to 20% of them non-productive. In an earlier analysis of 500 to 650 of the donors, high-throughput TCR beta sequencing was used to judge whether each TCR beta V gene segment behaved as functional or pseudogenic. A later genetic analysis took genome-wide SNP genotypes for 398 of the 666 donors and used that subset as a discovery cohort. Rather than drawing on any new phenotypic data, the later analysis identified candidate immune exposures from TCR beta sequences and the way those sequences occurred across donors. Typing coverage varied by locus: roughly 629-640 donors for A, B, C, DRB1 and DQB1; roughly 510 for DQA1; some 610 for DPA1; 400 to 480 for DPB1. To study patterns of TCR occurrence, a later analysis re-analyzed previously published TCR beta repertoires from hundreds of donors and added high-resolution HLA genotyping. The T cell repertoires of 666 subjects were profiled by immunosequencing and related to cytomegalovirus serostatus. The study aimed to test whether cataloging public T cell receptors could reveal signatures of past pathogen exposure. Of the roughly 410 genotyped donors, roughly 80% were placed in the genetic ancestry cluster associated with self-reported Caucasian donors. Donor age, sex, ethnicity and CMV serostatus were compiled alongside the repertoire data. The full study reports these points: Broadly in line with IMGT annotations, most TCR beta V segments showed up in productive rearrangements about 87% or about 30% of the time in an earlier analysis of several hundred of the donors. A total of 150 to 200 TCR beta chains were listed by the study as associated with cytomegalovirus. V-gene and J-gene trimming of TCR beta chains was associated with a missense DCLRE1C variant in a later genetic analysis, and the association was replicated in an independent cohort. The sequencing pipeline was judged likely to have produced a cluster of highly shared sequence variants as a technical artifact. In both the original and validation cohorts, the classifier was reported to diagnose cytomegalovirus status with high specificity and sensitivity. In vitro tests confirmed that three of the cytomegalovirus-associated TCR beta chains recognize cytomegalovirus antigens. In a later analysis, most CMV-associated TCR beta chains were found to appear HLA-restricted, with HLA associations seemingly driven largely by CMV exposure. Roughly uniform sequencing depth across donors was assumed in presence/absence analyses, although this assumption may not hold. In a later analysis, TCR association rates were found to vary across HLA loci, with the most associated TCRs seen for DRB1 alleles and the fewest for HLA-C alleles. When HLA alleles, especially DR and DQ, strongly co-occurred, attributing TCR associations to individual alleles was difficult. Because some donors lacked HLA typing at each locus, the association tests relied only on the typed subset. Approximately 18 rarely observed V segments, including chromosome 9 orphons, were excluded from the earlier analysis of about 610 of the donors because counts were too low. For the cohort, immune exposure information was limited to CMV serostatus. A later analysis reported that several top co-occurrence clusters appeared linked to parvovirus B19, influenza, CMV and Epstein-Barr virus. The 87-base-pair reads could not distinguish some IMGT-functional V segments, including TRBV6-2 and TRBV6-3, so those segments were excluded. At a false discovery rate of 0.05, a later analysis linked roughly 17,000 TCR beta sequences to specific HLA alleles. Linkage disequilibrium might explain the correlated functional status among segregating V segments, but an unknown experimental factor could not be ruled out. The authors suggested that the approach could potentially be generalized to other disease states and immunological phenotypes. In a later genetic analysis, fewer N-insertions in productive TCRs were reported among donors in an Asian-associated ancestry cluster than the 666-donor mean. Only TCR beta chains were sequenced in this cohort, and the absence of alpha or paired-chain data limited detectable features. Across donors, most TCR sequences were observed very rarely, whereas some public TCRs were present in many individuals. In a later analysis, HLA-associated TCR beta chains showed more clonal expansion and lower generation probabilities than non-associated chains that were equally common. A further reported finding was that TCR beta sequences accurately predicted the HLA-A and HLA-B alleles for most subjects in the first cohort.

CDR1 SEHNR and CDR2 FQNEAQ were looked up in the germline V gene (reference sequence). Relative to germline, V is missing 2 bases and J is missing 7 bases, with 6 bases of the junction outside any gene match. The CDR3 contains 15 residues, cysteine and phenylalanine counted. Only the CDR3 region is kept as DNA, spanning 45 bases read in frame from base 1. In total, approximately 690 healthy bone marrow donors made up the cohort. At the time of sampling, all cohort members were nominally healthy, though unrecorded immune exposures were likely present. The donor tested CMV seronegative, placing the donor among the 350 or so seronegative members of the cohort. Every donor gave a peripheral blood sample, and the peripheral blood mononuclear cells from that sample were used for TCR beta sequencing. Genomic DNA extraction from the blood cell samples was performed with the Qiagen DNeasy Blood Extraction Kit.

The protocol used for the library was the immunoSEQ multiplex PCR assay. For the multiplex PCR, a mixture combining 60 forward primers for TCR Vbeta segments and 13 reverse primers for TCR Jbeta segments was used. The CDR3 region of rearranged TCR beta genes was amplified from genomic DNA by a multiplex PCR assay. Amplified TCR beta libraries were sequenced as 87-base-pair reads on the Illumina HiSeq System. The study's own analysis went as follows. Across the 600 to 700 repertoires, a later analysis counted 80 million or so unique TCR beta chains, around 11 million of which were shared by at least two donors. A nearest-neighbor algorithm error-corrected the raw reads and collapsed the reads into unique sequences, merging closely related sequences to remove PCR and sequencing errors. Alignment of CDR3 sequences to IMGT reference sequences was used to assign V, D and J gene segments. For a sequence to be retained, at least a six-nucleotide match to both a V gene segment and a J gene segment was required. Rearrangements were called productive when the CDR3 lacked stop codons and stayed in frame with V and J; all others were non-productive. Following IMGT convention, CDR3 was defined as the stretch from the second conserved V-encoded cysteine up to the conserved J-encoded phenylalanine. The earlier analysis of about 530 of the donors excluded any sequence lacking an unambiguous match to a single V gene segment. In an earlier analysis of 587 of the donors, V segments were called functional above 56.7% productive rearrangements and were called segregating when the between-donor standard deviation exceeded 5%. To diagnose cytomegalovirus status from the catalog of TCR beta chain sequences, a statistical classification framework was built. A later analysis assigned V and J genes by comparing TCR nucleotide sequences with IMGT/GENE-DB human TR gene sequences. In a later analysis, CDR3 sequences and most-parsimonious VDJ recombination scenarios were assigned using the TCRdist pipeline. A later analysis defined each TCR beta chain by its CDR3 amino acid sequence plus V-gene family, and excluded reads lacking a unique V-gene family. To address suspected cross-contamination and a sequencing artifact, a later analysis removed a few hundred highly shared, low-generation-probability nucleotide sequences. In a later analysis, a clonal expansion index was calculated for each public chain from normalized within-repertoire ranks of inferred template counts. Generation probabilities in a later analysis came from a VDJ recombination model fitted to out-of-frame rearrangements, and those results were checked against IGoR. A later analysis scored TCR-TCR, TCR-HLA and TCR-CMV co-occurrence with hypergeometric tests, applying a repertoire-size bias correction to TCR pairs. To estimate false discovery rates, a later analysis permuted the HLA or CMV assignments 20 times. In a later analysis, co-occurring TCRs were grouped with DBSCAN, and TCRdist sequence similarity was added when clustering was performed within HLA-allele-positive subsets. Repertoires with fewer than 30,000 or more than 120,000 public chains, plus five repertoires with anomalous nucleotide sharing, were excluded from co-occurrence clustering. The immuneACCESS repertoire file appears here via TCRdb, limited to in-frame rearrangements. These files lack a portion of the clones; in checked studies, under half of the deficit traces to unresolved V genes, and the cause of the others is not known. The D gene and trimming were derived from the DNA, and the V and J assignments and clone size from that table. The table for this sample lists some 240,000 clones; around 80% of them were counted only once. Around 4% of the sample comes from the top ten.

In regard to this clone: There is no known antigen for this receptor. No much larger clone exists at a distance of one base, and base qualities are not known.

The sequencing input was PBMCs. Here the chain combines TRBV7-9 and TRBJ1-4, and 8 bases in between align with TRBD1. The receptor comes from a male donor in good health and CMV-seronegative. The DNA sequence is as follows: TGTGCCAGCAGCTTACCTCAGGGGGCTGGTGAAAAACTGTTTTTT. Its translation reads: CASSLPQGAGEKLFF.